The source of this T cell receptor beta chain is a study of blood T cell repertoires in COVID-19. About the research overall: Sites across the United States, Italy and Spain contributed samples from acute and convalescent COVID-19. Sources were T cells, B-cell-depleted T cells, or PBMCs; the material itself was cDNA or gDNA.

In the authors' methods: It was from reference gene primer amplification that nucleated cell counts were estimated. TCRdb's table, derived via immunoSEQ multiplex PCR, lists solely in-frame clones and lacks some. From that table come the V and J calls and clone size; the DNA was used to work out D and trimming. This sample has 200,000 to 250,000 clones, with about 79% found just once. This clone was detected only a few times. The V and J ends lost 6 bases and 3 bases respectively, with 9 bases between them. Germline values: CDR1 MNHEY, CDR2 SVGAGI. The CDR3 totals 12 residues. Sequenced input: peripheral blood. The receptor's source is an older man with acute or convalescent COVID-19. The chain couples TRBV6-5 to TRBJ2-7; D might be TRBD2 (5 bases). CDR3 residues: CASRTRSYEQYF. DNA of the CDR3: TGTGCCAGCAGAACTAGAAGCTACGAGCAGTACTTC.